The next 21 T cell receptor beta chains were all read from a single sample in a study of human T cells and chemical hapten exposure. Time point noted: pre-sensitization, week 0. Treatment specified: therapeutic diphenylcyclopropenone sensitization with weekly scalp DPC. TCRdb re-called the RACE reads through MiXCR, storing one row per CDR3 protein. This sample has under 300,000 distinct CDR3 sequences, with over 8% found just once. The starting material was whole blood, obtained in connection with sensitization to the hapten diphenylcyclopropenone (DPC). The receptor set was obtained from a woman in her 40s with alopecia areata. Some clones in this sample may be carry-over from other donors' samples.

This clonotype was detected many times. The chain is built from TRBV11-2 and TRBJ2-3, with 8 bases lining up with TRBD2. J was trimmed by 2 bases and V by 5 bases; bases with no gene match: 6. Germline V CDR1 and CDR2: SGHAT, FQNNGV. CDR3 size: 15 residues. The CDR3 nucleotides are TGTGCCAGCAGCCCAACTAGCGGAAACACAGATACGCAGTATTTT. Its translation: CASSPTSGNTDTQYF.

This clonotype was counted between two and nine times. This chain uses TRBV20-1 with TRBJ2-4; D remains unclear. The CDR3 is 13 residues long. From germline, CDR1 is DFQATT and CDR2 SNEGSKA (reference sequence). The V and J ends lost 7 bases and 0 bases respectively, with 10 bases between them. The CDR3 reads CSGVSLAKNIQYF. In DNA, the CDR3 is TGCAGTGGGGTATCCCTAGCCAAAAACATTCAGTACTTC.

This clonotype was counted a few times. The V gene is TRBV27, the J gene TRBJ2-3; D perhaps matches TRBD2 (5 bases). The V and J ends lost 8 bases and 4 bases respectively, with 19 bases between them. The germline gives CDR1 MNHEY, CDR2 SMNVEV (reference sequence). The CDR3 consists of 15 residues. The CDR3 here is CASQPSGLGADTQYF. The CDR3 region has the DNA TGTGCCAGCCAACCCAGCGGCCTGGGCGCAGATACGCAGTATTTT.

This clonotype came up a few times. This sequence joins TRBV6-5 and TRBJ1-2, with 12 positions matching TRBD1. V lost 9 bases and J lost 3; bases outside the gene matches: 8. Germline V gene lookup returns CDR1 MNHEY and CDR2 SVGAGI. This CDR3 comprises 15 residues. CDR3 in DNA: TGTGCCAGTTCCGGGACAGGGGGCGTATACTATGGCTACACCTTC. It yields the protein CASSGTGGVYYGYTF.

The J gene is TRBJ2-7, the V gene TRBV28, with 9 bases identical to TRBD1. V lost 4 bases, J lost 4 bases, and 8 bases stayed unmatched. The V gene's germline CDR1 is MDHEN and CDR2 SYDVKM. This CDR3 is 15 amino acids long. The CDR3 DNA sequence: TGTGCCAGCAGTTGGGACAGGGCTCCACAGTACGAGCAGTACTTC. Its protein product is CASSWDRAPQYEQYF.

This clonotype was counted between two and nine times. The chain combines TRBV28 with TRBJ1-1; D remains unclear. The CDR3 totals 16 residues. V was pared by 2 bases and J by 3 bases, with 16 bases between. Germline V gives CDR1 MDHEN, CDR2 SYDVKM. CDR3 nucleotide sequence: TGTGCCAGCAGTTTAGTCGAGCCGGGAAGCTACACTGAAGCTTTCTTT. Protein product: CASSLVEPGSYTEAFF.

The chain links TRBV2 to TRBJ1-1; 7 nucleotides agree with TRBD1. Germline loops: CDR1 SNHLY, CDR2 FYNNEI. J gave up 4 bases and V 6 bases, and 11 bases lay outside the gene matches. The CDR3 loop spans 15 amino acids. CDR3 sequence reads: CASRVEQGSGTEAFF. Here the CDR3 DNA reads TGTGCCAGCAGGGTCGAACAGGGGTCAGGCACTGAAGCTTTCTTT.

This clonotype was observed once. A read error is possible here, since a much larger clone lies one base away. V usage is TRBV7-2 and J usage is TRBJ1-5; possible D gene TRBD1, 6 bases. The CDR3 length is 17 residues. Germline loops: CDR1 SGHTA, CDR2 FQGNSA. V was cut by 3 bases and J by 0 bases, with 15 bases left in between. The CDR3 bases are TGTGCCAGCAGCTTGTGGGGGGCTGCTGATAGCAATCAGCCCCAGCATTTT. It yields the protein CASSLWGAADSNQPQHF.

This sequence joins TRBV28 and TRBJ2-5; D could derive from TRBD1 or TRBD2 (5 bases each). The CDR3 extends over 12 amino acids. Germline CDR1 MDHEN, CDR2 SYDVKM. The V and J ends lost 7 bases and 3 bases respectively, with 9 bases between them. CDR3 DNA: TGTGCCAGCACCGGGGCGAAAGAGACCCAGTACTTC. Translation gives CASTGAKETQYF. Based on the CDR3 plus reference TRBV28 and TRBJ2-5, the full variable domain is DVKVTQSSRYLVKRTGEKVFLECVQDMDHENMFWYRQDPGLGLRLIYFSYDVKMKEKGDIPEGYSVSREKKERFSLILESASTNQTSMYLCASTGAKETQYFGPGTRLLVL.

This clonotype appeared many times. This chain uses TRBV12-3 or TRBV12-4 with TRBJ2-3; 7 bases map to TRBD2. The CDR3 is 15 residues long. Trimming removed 2 bases from V and 3 bases from J; junction bases left unmatched: 5. DNA of the CDR3: TGTGCCAGCAGTTTACATGGCGGGAGTACAGATACGCAGTATTTT. It codes for CASSLHGGSTDTQYF.

This clonotype has a count of ten or more. V usage is TRBV7-6 and J usage is TRBJ2-7, with a possible D match to TRBD2 (5 bases). CDR3 length: 13 residues. In germline, CDR1 is SGHVS, CDR2 FNYEAQ. Trimming stripped 4 bases from V and 6 bases from J, with 13 bases between. The CDR3 is CASSSLGVTEQYF. As DNA, the CDR3 is TGTGCCAGCAGCTCCCTCGGGGTAACCGAGCAGTACTTC.

This clonotype has more than one count but fewer than ten. The rearrangement links TRBV6-1 to TRBJ1-5; 9 nucleotides match TRBD1. Germline V gene lookup returns CDR1 MNHNS and CDR2 SASEGT. The trim removed 4 bases at V and 6 bases at J, leaving 4 bases unmatched. This CDR3 spans 14 amino acids. The CDR3 loop reads CASSGTGESQPQHF. DNA for the CDR3: TGTGCCAGCAGTGGGACAGGGGAAAGTCAGCCCCAGCATTTT.

This clonotype was counted many times. The chain carries TRBV14 and TRBJ1-1; D gene uncertain. Germline assignment: CDR1 SGHDN and CDR2 FVKESK. V was trimmed by 5 bases and J by 0 bases, leaving 7 bases between them. The CDR3 is 13 residues long. DNA for the CDR3: TGTGCCAGCAGCGATGGACTGAACACTGAAGCTTTCTTT. This translates into CASSDGLNTEAFF.

The chain combines TRBV25-1 with TRBJ2-5; the match to TRBD2 covers 11 bases. The V gene's germline CDR1 is MGHDK and CDR2 SYGVNS. V shed 1 base and J 4 bases; nucleotides not matched to a gene: 8. The CDR3 length is 17 residues. The chain's CDR3 is CASSESISGRAGETQYF. In nucleotides, the CDR3 is TGTGCCAGCAGTGAATCGATTAGCGGGAGGGCCGGAGAGACCCAGTACTTC.

This clonotype was picked up a small number of times. The chain uses TRBV28 and TRBJ2-7, with D perhaps assigned TRBD1 or TRBD2 (5 bases each). CDR3 size: 13 residues. CDR1 is MDHEN and CDR2 is SYDVKM in the germline V gene. The germline V and J ends were trimmed by 8 bases and 2 bases, with 13 bases remaining between them. In nucleotides, the CDR3 is TGTGCCAGCTGCCCGGGGCCCCCCTACGAGCAGTACTTC. Its protein is CASCPGPPYEQYF.

This clonotype was recorded at least ten times. The chain recombines TRBV28 with TRBJ1-1, with a tentative D call TRBD1 (6 bases). From germline, CDR1 is MDHEN and CDR2 SYDVKM. This CDR3 has 14 amino acids. The germline V and J ends were trimmed by 6 bases and 6 bases, with 17 bases remaining between them. DNA of the CDR3: TGTGCCAGCAGGGGCACAGGGAGGGATCCTGAAGCTTTCTTT. Amino acid sequence: CASRGTGRDPEAFF.

V usage is TRBV27 and J usage is TRBJ2-3; TRBD2 might be the D (6 bases). V shed 7 bases and J shed 6 bases, with 23 bases lying between them. CDR3 length: 16 amino acids. Germline CDR1 and CDR2: MNHEY and SMNVEV (reference sequence). The CDR3, as DNA: TGTGCCAGCACCACACTCTTCGGGACTGATGTGGATACGCAGTATTTT. Amino acids: CASTTLFGTDVDTQYF.

This clonotype was seen a handful of times. The chain couples TRBV7-2 to TRBJ2-1; 7 bases are shared with TRBD2. CDR1 is SGHTA, CDR2 FQGNSA, per germline. V trimming: 6 bases; J trimming: 6 bases; junction bases outside the gene matches: 8. CDR3 length: 14 residues. The CDR3 sequence is CASRAGRTGNEQFF. In DNA, the CDR3 is TGTGCCAGCAGAGCGGGACGGACTGGCAATGAGCAGTTCTTC.

This clonotype was seen ten or more times. The chain carries TRBV6-2 or TRBV6-3 and TRBJ2-1, with 7 nucleotides matching TRBD2. V was pared by 7 bases and J by 3 bases, with 3 bases of the junction left unmatched. CDR1 and CDR2 (germline): MNHEY, SVGEGT. This CDR3 has 13 residues. For the CDR3, the DNA is TGTGCCAGCACTGGGGACTACTACAATGAGCAGTTCTTC. Protein: CASTGDYYNEQFF.

This clonotype has ten or more counts. The rearrangement uses TRBV3-1 and TRBJ2-4; the D call may be TRBD1 or TRBD2 (7 bases each). V dropped 3 bases and J dropped 8 bases, with 14 bases sitting between them. CDR1 LGHDT and CDR2 YNNKEL come from the germline V gene (reference sequence). This CDR3 has 14 residues. The CDR3 spells CASSQGGGEDIQYF. CDR3 nucleotides: TGTGCCAGCAGCCAGGGAGGGGGCGAAGACATTCAGTACTTC.

This clonotype has just a few counts. This chain links TRBV9 with TRBJ2-3; the D is unclear. CDR3 length: 15 amino acids. The germline gives CDR1 SGDLS, CDR2 YYNGEE. V lost 0 bases and J lost 3, with 11 bases in between. As DNA, the CDR3 is TGTGCCAGCAGCGTAGGGCCTCGGAAGACAGATACGCAGTATTTT. It is translated as CASSVGPRKTDTQYF.